This T cell receptor (beta chain) was observed in a study of blood T cell repertoires in COVID-19. Turning to the study itself: Sources were T cells, B-cell-depleted T cells, or PBMCs; the material itself was cDNA or gDNA.

The germline CDR1 and CDR2 sequences are SGHTA and FQGNSA. The CDR3 is 14 residues long. The junction had 3 bases not matched to a gene; V was cut back by 2 bases and J by 4 bases. Clones were read by immunoSEQ multiplex PCR, and TCRdb kept only the in-frame ones, dropping some. The sample comprises under 140,000 clones, roughly 79% of which are singletons, and 16% rests with the top ten. The sequence was collected from a woman older than 75 with active or convalescent COVID-19. The sequencing sample was made of peripheral blood. The V and J genes are TRBV7-2 and TRBJ2-7; 9 nucleotides agree with TRBD2. CDR3 protein: CASSLIAGAYEQYF. CDR3 nucleotides: TGTGCCAGCAGCTTAATAGCGGGAGCGTACGAGCAGTACTTC.